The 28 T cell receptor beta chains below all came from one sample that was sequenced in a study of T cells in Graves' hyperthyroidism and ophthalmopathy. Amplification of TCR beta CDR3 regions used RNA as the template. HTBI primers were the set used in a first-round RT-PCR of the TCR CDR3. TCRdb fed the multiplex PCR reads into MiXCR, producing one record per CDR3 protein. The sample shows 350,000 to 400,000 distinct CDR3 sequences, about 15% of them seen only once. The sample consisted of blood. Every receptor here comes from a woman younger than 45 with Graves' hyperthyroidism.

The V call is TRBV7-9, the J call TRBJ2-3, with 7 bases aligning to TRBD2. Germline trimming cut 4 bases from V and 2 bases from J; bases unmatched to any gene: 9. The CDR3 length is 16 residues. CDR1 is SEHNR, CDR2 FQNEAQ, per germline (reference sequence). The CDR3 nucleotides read TGTGCCAGCAGCTCAACGGCGGGAGACTCCACAGATACGCAGTATTTT. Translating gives CASSSTAGDSTDTQYF.

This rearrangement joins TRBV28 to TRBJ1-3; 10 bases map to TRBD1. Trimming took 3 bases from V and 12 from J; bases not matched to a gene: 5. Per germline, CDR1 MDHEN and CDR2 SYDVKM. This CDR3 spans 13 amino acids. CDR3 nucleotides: TGTGCCAGCAGTTTCCGCAGGGACAGGGGCATATATTTT. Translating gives CASSFRRDRGIYF.

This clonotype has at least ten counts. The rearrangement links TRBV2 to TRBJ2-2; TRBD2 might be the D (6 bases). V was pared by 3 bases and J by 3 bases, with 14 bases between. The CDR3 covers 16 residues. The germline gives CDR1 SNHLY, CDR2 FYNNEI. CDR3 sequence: CASSDVGRRDTGELFF. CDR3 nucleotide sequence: TGTGCCAGCAGTGACGTCGGGAGAAGGGACACCGGGGAGCTGTTTTTT.

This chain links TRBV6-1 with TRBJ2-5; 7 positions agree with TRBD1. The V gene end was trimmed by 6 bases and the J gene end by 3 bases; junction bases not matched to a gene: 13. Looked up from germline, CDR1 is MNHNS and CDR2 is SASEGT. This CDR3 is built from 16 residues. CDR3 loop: CASRAQPGQLKETQYF. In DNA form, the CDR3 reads TGTGCCAGCAGGGCGCAACCGGGACAGCTGAAAGAGACCCAGTACTTC.

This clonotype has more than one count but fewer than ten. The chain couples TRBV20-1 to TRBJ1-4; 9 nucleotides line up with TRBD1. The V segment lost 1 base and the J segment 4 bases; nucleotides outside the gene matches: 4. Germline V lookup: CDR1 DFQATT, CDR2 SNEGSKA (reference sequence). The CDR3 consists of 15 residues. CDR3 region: CSARGQGGFNEKLFF. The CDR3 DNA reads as TGCAGTGCTAGAGGACAGGGGGGGTTTAATGAAAAACTGTTTTTT.

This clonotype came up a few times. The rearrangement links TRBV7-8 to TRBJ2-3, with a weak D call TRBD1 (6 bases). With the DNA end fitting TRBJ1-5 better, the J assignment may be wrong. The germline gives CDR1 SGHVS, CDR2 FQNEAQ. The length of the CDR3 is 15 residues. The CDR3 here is CASSLTSGDTDTQHF. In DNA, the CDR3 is TGTGCCAGCAGCCTGACTAGCGGGGACACAGATACGCAGCATTTT.

CDR3 protein: CASSSGSAGELFF. CDR3 nucleotides: TGCGCCAGCAGCTCTGGATCGGCCGGGGAGCTGTTTTTT. The chain combines TRBV5-1 with TRBJ2-2; D unresolved. This CDR3 is 13 amino acids long. V shed 3 bases and J shed 6 bases, with 9 bases lying between them. Looked up from germline, CDR1 is SGHRS and CDR2 is YFSETQ.

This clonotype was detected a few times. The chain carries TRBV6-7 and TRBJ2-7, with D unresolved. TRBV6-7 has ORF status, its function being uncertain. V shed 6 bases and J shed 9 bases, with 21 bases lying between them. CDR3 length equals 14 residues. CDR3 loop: CASRPTDGRGVQYF. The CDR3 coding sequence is TGTGCCAGCAGACCGACGGACGGGCGTGGGGTGCAGTACTTC.

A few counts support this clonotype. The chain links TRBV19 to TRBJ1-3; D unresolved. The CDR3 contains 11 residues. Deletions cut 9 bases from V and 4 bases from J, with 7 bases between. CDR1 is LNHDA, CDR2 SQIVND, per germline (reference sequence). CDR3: CASKQGNTIYF. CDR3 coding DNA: TGTGCCAGCAAACAGGGAAACACCATATATTTT.

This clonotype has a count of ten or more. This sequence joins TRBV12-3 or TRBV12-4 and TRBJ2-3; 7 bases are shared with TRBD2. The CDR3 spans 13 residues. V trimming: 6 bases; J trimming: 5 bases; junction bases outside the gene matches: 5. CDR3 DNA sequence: TGTGCCAGCAGGGGGGGGTCGGGAGATACGCAGTATTTT. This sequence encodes CASRGGSGDTQYF.

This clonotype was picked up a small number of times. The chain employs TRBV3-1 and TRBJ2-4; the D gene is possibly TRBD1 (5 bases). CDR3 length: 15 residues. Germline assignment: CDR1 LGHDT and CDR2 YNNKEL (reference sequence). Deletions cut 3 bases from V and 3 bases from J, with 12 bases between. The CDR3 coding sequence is TGTGCCAGCAGCCATCAGGCACAGGACAAAAACATTCAGTACTTC. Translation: CASSHQAQDKNIQYF.

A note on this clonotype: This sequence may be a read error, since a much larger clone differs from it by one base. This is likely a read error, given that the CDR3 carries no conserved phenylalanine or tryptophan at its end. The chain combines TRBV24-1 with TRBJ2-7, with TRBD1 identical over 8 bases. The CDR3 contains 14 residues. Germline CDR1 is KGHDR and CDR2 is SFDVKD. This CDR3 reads CATSEGQGSHEQYL. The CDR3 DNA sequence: TGTGCCACCAGCGAAGGACAGGGCTCCCACGAGCAGTACCTC.

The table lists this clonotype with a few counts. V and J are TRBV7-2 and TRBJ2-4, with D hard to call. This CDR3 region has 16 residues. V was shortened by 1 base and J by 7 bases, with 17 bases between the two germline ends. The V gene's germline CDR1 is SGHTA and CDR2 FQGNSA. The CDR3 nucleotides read TGTGCCAGCAGCTTAGTCGTCGCAGCTATGAGGAACATTCAGTACTTC. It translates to CASSLVVAAMRNIQYF. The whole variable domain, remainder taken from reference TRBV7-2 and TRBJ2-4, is GAGVSQSPSNKVTEKGKDVELRCDPISGHTALYWYRQSLGQGLEFLIYFQGNSAPDKSGLPSDRFSAERTGGSVSTLTIQRTQQEDSAVYLCASSLVVAAMRNIQYFGAGTRLSVL.

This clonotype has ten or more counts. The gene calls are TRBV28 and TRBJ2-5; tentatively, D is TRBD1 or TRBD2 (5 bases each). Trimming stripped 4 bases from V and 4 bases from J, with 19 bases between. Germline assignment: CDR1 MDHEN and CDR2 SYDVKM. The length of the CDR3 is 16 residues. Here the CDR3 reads CASSSYRDGNVETQYF. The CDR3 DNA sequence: TGTGCCAGCAGTTCCTACCGGGACGGCAACGTAGAGACCCAGTACTTC.

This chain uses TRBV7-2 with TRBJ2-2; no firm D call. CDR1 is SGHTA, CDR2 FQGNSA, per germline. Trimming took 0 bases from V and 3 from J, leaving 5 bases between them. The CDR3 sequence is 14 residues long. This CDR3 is CASSLAQDTGELFF. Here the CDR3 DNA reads TGTGCCAGCAGCTTAGCGCAGGACACCGGGGAGCTGTTTTTT.

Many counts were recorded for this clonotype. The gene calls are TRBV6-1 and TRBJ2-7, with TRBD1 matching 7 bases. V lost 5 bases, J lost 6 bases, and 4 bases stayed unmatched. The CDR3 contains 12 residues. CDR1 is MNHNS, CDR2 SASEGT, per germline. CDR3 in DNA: TGTGCCAGCAGTCGACAGGGACGCGAGCAGTACTTC. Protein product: CASSRQGREQYF.

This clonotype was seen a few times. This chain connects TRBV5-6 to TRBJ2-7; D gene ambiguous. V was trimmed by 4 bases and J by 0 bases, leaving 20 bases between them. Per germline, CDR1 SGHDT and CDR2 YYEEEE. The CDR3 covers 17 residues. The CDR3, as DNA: TGTGCCAGCAGCCCTAAGGGCAGACCTCCCCCCTCCTACGAGCAGTACTTC. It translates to CASSPKGRPPPSYEQYF.

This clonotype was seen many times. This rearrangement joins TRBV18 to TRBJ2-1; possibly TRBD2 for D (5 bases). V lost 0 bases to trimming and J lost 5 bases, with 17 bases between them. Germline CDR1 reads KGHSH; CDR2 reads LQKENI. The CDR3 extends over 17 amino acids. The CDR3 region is CASSPPSRGPLNNEQFF. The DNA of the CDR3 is TGTGCCAGCTCACCACCGTCACGGGGTCCCCTCAACAATGAGCAGTTCTTC. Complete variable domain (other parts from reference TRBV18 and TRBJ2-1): NAGVMQNPRHLVRRRGQEARLRCSPMKGHSHVYWYRQLPEEGLKFMVYLQKENIIDESGMPKERFSAEFPKEGPSILRIQQVVRGDSAAYFCASSPPSRGPLNNEQFFGPGTRLTVL.

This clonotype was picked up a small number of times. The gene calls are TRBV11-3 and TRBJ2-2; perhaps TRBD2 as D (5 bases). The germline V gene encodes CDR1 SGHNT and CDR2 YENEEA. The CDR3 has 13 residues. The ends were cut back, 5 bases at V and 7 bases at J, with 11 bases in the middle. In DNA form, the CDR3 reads TGTGCCAGCAGCCCTAGCCGGGTCGGGGAGCTGTTTTTT. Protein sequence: CASSPSRVGELFF. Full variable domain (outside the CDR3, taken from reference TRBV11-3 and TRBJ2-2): EAGVVQSPRYKIIEKKQPVAFWCNPISGHNTLYWYLQNLGQGPELLIRYENEEAVDDSQLPKDRFSAERLKGVDSTLKIQPAELGDSAVYLCASSPSRVGELFFGEGSRLTVL.

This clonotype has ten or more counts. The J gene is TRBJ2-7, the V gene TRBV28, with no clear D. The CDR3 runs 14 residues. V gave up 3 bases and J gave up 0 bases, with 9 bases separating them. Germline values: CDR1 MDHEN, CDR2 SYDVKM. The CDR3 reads CASSFPADSYEQYF. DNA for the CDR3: TGTGCCAGCAGTTTTCCGGCAGACTCCTACGAGCAGTACTTC.

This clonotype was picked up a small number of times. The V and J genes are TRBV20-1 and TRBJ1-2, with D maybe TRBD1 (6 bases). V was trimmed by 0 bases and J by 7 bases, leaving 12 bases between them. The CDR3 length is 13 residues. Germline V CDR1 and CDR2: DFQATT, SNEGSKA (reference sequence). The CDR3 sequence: CSAREGGLSGYTF. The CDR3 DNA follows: TGCAGTGCTAGAGAAGGGGGGTTGAGTGGCTACACCTTC.

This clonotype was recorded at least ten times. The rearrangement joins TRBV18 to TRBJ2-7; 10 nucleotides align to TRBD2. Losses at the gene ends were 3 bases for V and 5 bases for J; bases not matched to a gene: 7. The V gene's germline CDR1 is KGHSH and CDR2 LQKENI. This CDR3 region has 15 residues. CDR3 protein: CASSPQREGINEQYF. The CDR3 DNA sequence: TGTGCCAGCTCACCCCAGCGGGAGGGCATCAACGAGCAGTACTTC.

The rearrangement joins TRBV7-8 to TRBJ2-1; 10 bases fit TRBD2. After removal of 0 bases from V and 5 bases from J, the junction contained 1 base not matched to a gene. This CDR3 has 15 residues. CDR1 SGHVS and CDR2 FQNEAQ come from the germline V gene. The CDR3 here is CASSLALAGDNEQFF. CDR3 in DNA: TGTGCCAGCAGCTTAGCTCTAGCGGGAGACAATGAGCAGTTCTTC.

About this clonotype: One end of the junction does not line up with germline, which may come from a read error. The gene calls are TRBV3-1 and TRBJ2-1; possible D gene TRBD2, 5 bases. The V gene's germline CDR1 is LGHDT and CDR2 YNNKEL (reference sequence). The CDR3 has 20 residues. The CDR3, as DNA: TGTGCCAGCAGCCAAGCTATTCCTGACCTTGCTGGAGGCTCCTACAATGGGCAGTTCTTC. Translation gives CASSQAIPDLAGGSYNGQFF.

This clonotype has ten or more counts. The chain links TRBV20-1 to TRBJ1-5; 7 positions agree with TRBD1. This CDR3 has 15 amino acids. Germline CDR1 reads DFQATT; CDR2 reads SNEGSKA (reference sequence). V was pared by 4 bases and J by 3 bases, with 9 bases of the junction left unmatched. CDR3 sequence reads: CSANLGDSHNQPQHF. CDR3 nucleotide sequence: TGCAGTGCTAATCTCGGGGACAGCCACAATCAGCCCCAGCATTTT.

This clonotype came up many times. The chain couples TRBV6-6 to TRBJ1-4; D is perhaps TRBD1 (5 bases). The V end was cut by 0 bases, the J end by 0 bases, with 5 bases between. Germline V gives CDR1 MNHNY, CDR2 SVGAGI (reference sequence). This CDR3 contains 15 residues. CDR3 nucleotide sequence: TGTGCCAGCAGTTACTCGACAGCAACTAATGAAAAACTGTTTTTT. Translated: CASSYSTATNEKLFF.

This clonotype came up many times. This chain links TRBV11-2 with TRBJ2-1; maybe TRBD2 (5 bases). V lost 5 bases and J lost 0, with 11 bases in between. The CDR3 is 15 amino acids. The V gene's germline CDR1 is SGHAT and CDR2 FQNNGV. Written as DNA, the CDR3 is TGTGCCAGCAGCCCGGAGCGGAACTCCTACAATGAGCAGTTCTTC. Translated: CASSPERNSYNEQFF.

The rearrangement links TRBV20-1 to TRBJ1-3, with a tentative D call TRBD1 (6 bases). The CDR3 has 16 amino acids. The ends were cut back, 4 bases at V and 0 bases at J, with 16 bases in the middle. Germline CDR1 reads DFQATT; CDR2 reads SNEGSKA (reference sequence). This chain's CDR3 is CSATRGGSFSGNTIYF. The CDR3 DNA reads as TGCAGTGCTACCCGTGGGGGCAGCTTCTCTGGAAACACCATATATTTT.